Listed below are T cell receptor beta chains from one sample, sequenced in a study of T-cell memory formation after mild COVID-19. One entry per CDR3 protein, called by TCRdb with MiXCR from the 5' RACE reads. Among a few hundred thousand distinct CDR3 sequences listed, approximately 15% were seen once. The sample comprised PBMCs or a T cell subset sorted from them (not recorded which). The receptors originated from a man between 18 and 29 years old who had mild COVID-19 (a few samples of this study predate the infection). Cell type and time point are not known. CDR3s include the opening cysteine and the closing phenylalanine or tryptophan. A D gene is named only where the DNA matches it firmly. The size of a clone is reported for some rows only, either as once, few or many, or as a class for expanded clones.

j_gene | v_gene | abundance | d_gene | CDR3nt | CDR3aa
TRBJ2-5 | TRBV20-1 | few | TRBD2 | TGCAGTGCGTCCATGGGGGGGACGGAGACCCAGTACTTC | CSASMGGTETQYF
TRBJ1-2 | TRBV5-6 | . | . | TGTGCCAGCAGCACGGACACTAACTATGGCTACACCTTC | CASSTDTNYGYTF
TRBJ2-3 | TRBV12-3/TRBV12-4 | few | TRBD1 | TGTGCCAGCAGTCCAACCAGGGGGAGAGGCACAGATACGCAGTATTTT | CASSPTRGRGTDTQYF
TRBJ2-1 | TRBV2 | many | . | TGTGCCAGCAGTGAAGCGCGAGAGTTACTAGCCTGGTTCTTC | CASSEARELLAWFF
TRBJ2-3 | TRBV7-9 | few | TRBD2 | TGTGCCAGCAACCCGGCGGCGGGGGGGATACGCACAGATACGCAGTATTTT | CASNPAAGGIRTDTQYF
TRBJ1-5 | TRBV7-2 | once | . | TGTGCCAGCAGCTCCGTTACCGGGCCCCTTGAGCCCCAGCATTTT | CASSSVTGPLEPQHF
TRBJ2-6 | TRBV9 | . | . | TGTGCCAGCAGCGGACCGGCTGGGGCCAACGTCCTGACTTTC | CASSGPAGANVLTF
TRBJ2-5 | TRBV5-1 | few | TRBD1 | TGCGCCAGCAGCTTCACCGGGACAGGGAATCAAGAGACCCAGTACTTC | CASSFTGTGNQETQYF
TRBJ1-5 | TRBV12-3/TRBV12-4 | . | TRBD1 | TGTGCCAGCAGTTTTGAGGCCGGGACAGGGATGTATAGCAATCAGCCCCAGCATTTT | CASSFEAGTGMYSNQPQHF
TRBJ2-1 | TRBV5-1 | . | TRBD2 | TGCGCCAGCATCCTCACCCCTAGCGGGCTAAACAATGAGCAGTTCTTC | CASILTPSGLNNEQFF
TRBJ2-7 | TRBV11-2 | many | . | TGTGCCAGCAGCCCCCAGGGCTACGAGCAGTACTTC | CASSPQGYEQYF
TRBJ2-3 | TRBV4-1 | few | . | TGCGCCAGCAGCCAAGGCCCAGGGGCAGATACGCAGTATTTT | CASSQGPGADTQYF
TRBJ2-7 | TRBV7-3 | few | TRBD2 | TGTGCCAGCAGCCCACATCAGCGGGGGGCCTACGAGCAGTACTTC | CASSPHQRGAYEQYF
TRBJ2-2 | TRBV7-2 | . | . | TGTGCCAGCAGCTTAGATGGCGTAGTCGCCGGGGAGCTGTTTTTT | CASSLDGVVAGELFF
TRBJ2-6 | TRBV3-1 | . | . | TGTGCCAGCAGCCAAGGTTTTTGGGGATCTGGGGCCAACGTCCTGACTTTC | CASSQGFWGSGANVLTF
TRBJ2-1 | TRBV19 | . | . | TGTGCCACCGGGTATGGGCAGATCTACAATGAGCAGTTCTTC | CATGYGQIYNEQFF
TRBJ2-2 | TRBV28 | few | . | TGTGCCAGCAGTTTACCCGAGAGGGCCACCGGGGAGCTGTTTTTT | CASSLPERATGELFF
TRBJ2-1 | TRBV5-1 | many | . | TGCGCCAGCAGCACCCAGCCCACCGCCGGTGAGCAGTTCTTC | CASSTQPTAGEQFF
TRBJ2-5 | TRBV4-1 | . | TRBD1 | TGCGCCAGCAGCCAAGATCCAGGGGGCTGGGAGACCCAGTACTTC | CASSQDPGGWETQYF
TRBJ1-4 | TRBV6-5 | . | TRBD1 | TGTGCCAGCAGACAGGGGTTTGAAAAACTGTTTTTT | CASRQGFEKLFF
TRBJ2-3 | TRBV27 | . | TRBD2 | TGTGCCAGCAGTTTGCTAGCGGGGGGACCGAGGGATACGCAGTATTTT | CASSLLAGGPRDTQYF
TRBJ1-2 | TRBV5-1 | few | . | TGCGCCAGCAGACCCGACAAGGACTATGGCTACACCTTC | CASRPDKDYGYTF
TRBJ2-1 | TRBV11-3 | . | . | TGTGCCAGCAGCTTTATCCCCGAAGGTGAGCAGTTCTTC | CASSFIPEGEQFF
TRBJ2-7 | TRBV20-1 | . | TRBD1 | TGCAGTGCGGGGACAGGGGCGTACGAGCAGTACTTC | CSAGTGAYEQYF
TRBJ1-2 | TRBV7-2 | . | TRBD1 | TGTGCCAGCAGTTCCGGGACAGGGGCTTCTGGCTACACCTTC | CASSSGTGASGYTF
TRBJ1-2 | TRBV6-2/TRBV6-3 | . | . | TGTGCCAGCAGTTACGGTGTGGGGGACAACTATGGCTACACCTTC | CASSYGVGDNYGYTF
TRBJ1-2 | TRBV12-3/TRBV12-4 | few | . | TGTGCCAGCAATGAACTACGGACGGGGAGGAGCTATGGCTACACCTTC | CASNELRTGRSYGYTF
TRBJ1-4 | TRBV5-1 | . | . | TGCGCCAGCAGCTTTGGGCAGTATAGCGTCCCGAATGAAAAACTGTTTTTT | CASSFGQYSVPNEKLFF
TRBJ2-7 | TRBV30 | . | TRBD1 | TGTGCCTGGACCCTTACAGGGGGCAACGAGCAGTACTTC | CAWTLTGGNEQYF
TRBJ2-2 | TRBV6-2/TRBV6-3 | . | TRBD1 | TGTGCCAGCAGTTACCAACCGGGACAGGGAAGGTCAGGGGACGCCGGGGAGCTGTTTTTT | CASSYQPGQGRSGDAGELFF
TRBJ1-2 | TRBV4-1 | few | . | TGCGCCAGCAGCCAAGTCGGGTCAACACGGGGCTACACCTTC | CASSQVGSTRGYTF
TRBJ2-2 | TRBV20-1 | . | . | TGCAGTGCGGACGGGGGTACGAACACCGGGGAGCTGTTTTTT | CSADGGTNTGELFF
TRBJ2-5 | TRBV7-2 | . | . | TGTGCCAGCAGCAACGACCGGGGTTGGGAGACCCAGTACTTC | CASSNDRGWETQYF